The sequence of this TCR beta chain was determined in a study of shared clonotypes between healthy human individuals. Findings and limits, study-wide: Clonotypes which were not shared had lower generation probabilities than clonotypes that all four donors shared.

None of the donors, who were healthy HIV-negative adults, had recently had acute infections or vaccinations. CD45RA+ naive and CD45RA-negative memory subsets were separated from CD4+ cells. Several immunoSEQ plates received, in even portions, the genomic DNA of each subset. This table comes from immunoSEQ multiplex PCR, and its TCRdb copy is limited to in-frame clones, with some not included. This table has roughly 2.2 million clones, around 90% appearing once. V was cut by 7 bases and J by 0 bases, with 9 bases left in between. The CDR3 covers 13 residues. CDR1 is MNHNS and CDR2 is SASEGT in the germline V gene. In its sample, this clone was seen once. Antigen: not known. The sample carries other DNA sequences with the same CDR3.

Sequenced sample: naive CD4+ T cells from PBMCs. The subset denotes: CD45RA+ positively selected. The clonotype comes from a man aged 18 to 29 in good health. Some clones in this sample may be carry-over from other donors' samples. The chain carries TRBV6-1 and TRBJ1-1, with D possibly being TRBD1 (6 bases). The CDR3 coding sequence is TGTGCCAGCACCGGACAGTTGAACACTGAAGCTTTCTTT. It yields the protein CASTGQLNTEAFF.